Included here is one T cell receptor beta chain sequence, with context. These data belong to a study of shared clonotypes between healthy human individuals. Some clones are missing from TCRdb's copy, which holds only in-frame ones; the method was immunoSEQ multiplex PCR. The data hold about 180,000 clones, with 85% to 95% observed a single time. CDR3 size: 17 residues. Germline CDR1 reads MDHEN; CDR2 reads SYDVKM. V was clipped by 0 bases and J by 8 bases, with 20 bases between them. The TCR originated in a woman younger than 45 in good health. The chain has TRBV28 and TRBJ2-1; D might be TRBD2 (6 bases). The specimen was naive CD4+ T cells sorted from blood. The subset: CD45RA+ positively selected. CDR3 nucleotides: TGTGCCAGCAGTTTATGGACCACTAGCAGGGATGGCGATGAGCAGTTCTTC. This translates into CASSLWTTSRDGDEQFF.